This T cell receptor beta chain was obtained from a study of blood T cell repertoires in COVID-19. TCRdb keeps only in-frame clones here, not all; method: immunoSEQ multiplex PCR. This sample has some 160,000 clones, with around four fifths found just once. The V end lost 4 bases, the J end lost 1 base, and 14 bases lay between the germline ends. CDR1 is SGDLS, CDR2 YYNGEE, per germline. The CDR3 has 16 residues. The Seattle patients, enrolled during active infection, were followed longitudinally. The rearrangement links TRBV9 to TRBJ2-2, with TRBD1 as a possible D gene (6 bases). This clonotype was obtained from a woman older than 75 with COVID-19, enrolled during active disease. Sequencing was done on a sample of peripheral blood. Written as DNA, the CDR3 is TGTGCCAGCAGCTCCCGACAGGCCCAGAACACCGGGGAGCTGTTTTTT. Protein product: CASSSRQAQNTGELFF.